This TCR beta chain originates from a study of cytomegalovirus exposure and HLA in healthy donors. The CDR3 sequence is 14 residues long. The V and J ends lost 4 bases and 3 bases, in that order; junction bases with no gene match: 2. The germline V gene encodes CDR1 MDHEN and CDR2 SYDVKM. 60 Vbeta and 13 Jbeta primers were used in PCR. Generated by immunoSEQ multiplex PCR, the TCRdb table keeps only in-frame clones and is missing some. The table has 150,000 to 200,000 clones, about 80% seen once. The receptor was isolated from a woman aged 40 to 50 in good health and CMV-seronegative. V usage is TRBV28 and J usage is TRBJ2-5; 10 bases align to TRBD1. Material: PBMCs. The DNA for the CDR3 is TGTGCCAGCAGTTCGGACAGGGGGGAAGAGACCCAGTACTTC. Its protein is CASSSDRGEETQYF.